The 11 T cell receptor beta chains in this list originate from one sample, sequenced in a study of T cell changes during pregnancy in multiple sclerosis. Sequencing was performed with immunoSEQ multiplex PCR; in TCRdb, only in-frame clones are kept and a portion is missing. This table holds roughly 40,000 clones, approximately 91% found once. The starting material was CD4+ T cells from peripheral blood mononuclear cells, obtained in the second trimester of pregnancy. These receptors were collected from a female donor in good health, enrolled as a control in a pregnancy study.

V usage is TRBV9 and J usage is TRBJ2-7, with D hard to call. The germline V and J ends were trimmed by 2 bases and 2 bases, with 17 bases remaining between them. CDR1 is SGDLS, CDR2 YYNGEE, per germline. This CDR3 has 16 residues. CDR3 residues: CASSVSGWAGTYEQYF. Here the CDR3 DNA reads TGTGCCAGCAGCGTTTCTGGTTGGGCAGGAACCTACGAGCAGTACTTC.

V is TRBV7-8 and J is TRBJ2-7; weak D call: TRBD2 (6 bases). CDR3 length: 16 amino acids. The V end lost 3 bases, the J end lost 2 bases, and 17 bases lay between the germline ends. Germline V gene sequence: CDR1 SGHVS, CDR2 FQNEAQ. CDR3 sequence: CASSFPEGRQAYEQYF. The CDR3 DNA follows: TGTGCCAGCAGCTTCCCGGAGGGGCGTCAGGCCTACGAGCAGTACTTC.

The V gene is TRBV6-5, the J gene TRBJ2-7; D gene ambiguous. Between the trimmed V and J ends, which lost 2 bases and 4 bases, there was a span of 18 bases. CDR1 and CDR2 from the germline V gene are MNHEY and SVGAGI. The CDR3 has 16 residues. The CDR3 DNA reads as TGTGCCAGCAGTTACACGGGTTCTAAAAATCATTACGAGCAGTACTTC. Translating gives CASSYTGSKNHYEQYF.

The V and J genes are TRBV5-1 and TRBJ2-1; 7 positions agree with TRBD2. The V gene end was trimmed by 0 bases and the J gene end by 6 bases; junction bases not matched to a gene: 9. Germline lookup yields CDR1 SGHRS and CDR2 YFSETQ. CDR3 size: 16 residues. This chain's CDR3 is CASSLAGLGGGNEQFF. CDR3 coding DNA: TGCGCCAGCAGCTTGGCTGGGTTGGGCGGGGGCAATGAGCAGTTCTTC.

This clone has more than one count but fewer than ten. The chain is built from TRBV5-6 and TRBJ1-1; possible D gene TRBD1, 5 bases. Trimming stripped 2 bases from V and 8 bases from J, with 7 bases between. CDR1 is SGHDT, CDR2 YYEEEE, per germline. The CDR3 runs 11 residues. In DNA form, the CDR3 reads TGTGCCAGCAGCTTTCAGGGAGAAGCTTTCTTT. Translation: CASSFQGEAFF.

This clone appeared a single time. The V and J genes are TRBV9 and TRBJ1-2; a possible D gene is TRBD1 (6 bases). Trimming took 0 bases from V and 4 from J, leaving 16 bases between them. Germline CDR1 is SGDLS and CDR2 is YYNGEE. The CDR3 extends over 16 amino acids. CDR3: CASSVELSQGAYGYTF. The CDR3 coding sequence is TGTGCCAGCAGCGTAGAATTGTCACAGGGCGCCTATGGCTACACCTTC.

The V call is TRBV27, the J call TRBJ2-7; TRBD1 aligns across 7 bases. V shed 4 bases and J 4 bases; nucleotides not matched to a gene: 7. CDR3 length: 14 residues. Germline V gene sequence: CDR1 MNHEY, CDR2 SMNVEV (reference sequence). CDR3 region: CASSSRTGDYEQYF. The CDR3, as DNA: TGTGCCAGCAGTTCCAGGACAGGTGATTACGAGCAGTACTTC.

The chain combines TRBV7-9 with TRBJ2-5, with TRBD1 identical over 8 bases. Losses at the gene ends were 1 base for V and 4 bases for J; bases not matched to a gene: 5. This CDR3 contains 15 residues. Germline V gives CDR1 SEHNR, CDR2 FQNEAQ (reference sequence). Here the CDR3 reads CASSLGQGLTETQYF. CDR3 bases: TGTGCCAGCAGCTTAGGACAGGGGTTAACAGAGACCCAGTACTTC.

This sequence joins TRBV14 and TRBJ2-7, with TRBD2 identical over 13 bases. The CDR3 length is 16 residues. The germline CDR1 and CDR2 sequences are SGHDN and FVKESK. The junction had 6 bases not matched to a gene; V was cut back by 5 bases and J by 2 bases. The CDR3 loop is CASSTRTSGSTYEQYF. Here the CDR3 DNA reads TGTGCCAGCAGCACCAGGACTAGCGGGAGCACCTACGAGCAGTACTTC.

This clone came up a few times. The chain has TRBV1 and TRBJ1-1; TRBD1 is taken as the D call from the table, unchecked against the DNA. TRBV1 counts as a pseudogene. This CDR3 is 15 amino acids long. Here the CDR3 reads CTSSQEGRENTEAFF. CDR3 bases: TGCACCAGCAGCCAAGAGGGCAGGGAGAACACTGAAGCTTTCTTT.

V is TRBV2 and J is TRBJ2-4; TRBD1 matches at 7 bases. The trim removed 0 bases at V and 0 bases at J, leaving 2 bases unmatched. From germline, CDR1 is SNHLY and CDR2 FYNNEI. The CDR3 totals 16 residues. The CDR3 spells CASSEARGRAKNIQYF. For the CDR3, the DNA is TGTGCCAGCAGTGAAGCAAGGGGGCGAGCCAAAAACATTCAGTACTTC.